This T cell receptor beta chain was sequenced for a study of blood T cell repertoires in COVID-19. Germline lookup yields CDR1 KGHSH and CDR2 LQKENI. V was clipped by 3 bases and J by 0 bases; unmatched bases: 3. CDR3 size: 15 residues. Clones were read by immunoSEQ multiplex PCR, and TCRdb kept only the in-frame ones, dropping some. Of a few hundred thousand clones detected, 75% to 90% appear once; the ten largest clones hold around 5%. The specimen sequenced was PBMCs or T cells enriched from blood (not recorded which). The clonotype was recovered from a woman aged 45-65 years who had recovered from COVID-19. J is TRBJ1-1 and V is TRBV18; TRBD1 matches 8 bases. CDR3 residues: CASSPRTGMNTEAFF. CDR3 in DNA: TGTGCCAGCTCACCTCGGACAGGGATGAACACTGAAGCTTTCTTT.